This is a list of T cell receptor beta chains from one sample in a study of blood T cell repertoires in COVID-19. The method was immunoSEQ multiplex PCR; TCRdb's version includes in-frame clones alone and lacks a portion of them. This table has roughly 150,000 clones, about 87% appearing once. Sequencing used peripheral blood. The receptors originated from a woman at least 80 years old with COVID-19, enrolled during active disease. CDR3s include the opening cysteine and the closing phenylalanine or tryptophan. Each record gives: D gene, V gene, clone size, J gene, CDR3 protein, CDR3 DNA. The D gene is left open where the match is weak. Clone size is not always given. Where it is, it says once, few, many or a class for expanded clones.

.	TRBV28	.	TRBJ2-3	CASSRSTDTQYF	TGTGCCAGCAGCCGGAGCACAGATACGCAGTATTTT
.	TRBV27	.	TRBJ1-6	CASSLEPASPLHF	TGTGCCAGCAGTTTGGAGCCCGCTTCACCCCTCCACTTT
.	TRBV5-4	.	TRBJ2-6	CASSTDTSGANVLTF	TGTGCCAGCAGCACCGACACCTCTGGGGCCAACGTCCTGACTTTC
TRBD1	TRBV7-2	.	TRBJ1-3	CASSFDRARNTIYF	TGTGCCAGCAGCTTCGACAGGGCCAGAAACACCATATATTTT
.	TRBV3-1/TRBV3-2	few	TRBJ1-2	CASSQLVEGSQSGYTF	TGTGCCAGCAGCCAGCTTGTGGAGGGGAGTCAGAGTGGCTACACCTTC
.	TRBV5-6	few	TRBJ2-1	CASSLGATGSYNEQFF	TGTGCCAGCAGCTTAGGAGCGACGGGCTCCTACAATGAGCAGTTCTTC
.	TRBV12-3/TRBV12-4	.	TRBJ2-5	CASSTREETQYF	TGTGCCAGCAGCACTAGGGAAGAGACCCAGTACTTC
.	TRBV4-1	.	TRBJ1-4	CASSQDDRHGEKLFF	TGCGCCAGCAGCCAAGATGACCGCCACGGGGAAAAACTGTTTTTT
.	TRBV5-4	few	TRBJ1-6	CASSLGGETGSPLHF	TGTGCCAGCAGCTTGGGAGGAGAGACGGGTTCACCCCTCCACTTT
TRBD1	TRBV15	.	TRBJ1-4	CATSSGDRGLSNEKLFF	TGTGCCACCAGCAGTGGCGACAGGGGTCTAAGTAATGAAAAACTGTTTTTT
.	TRBV6-5	.	TRBJ2-7	CASRQGQSFYEQYF	TGTGCCAGCAGGCAAGGACAGTCTTTCTACGAGCAGTACTTC
.	TRBV28	.	TRBJ1-5	CASSLGSQPQHF	TGTGCCAGCAGTTTAGGGAGTCAGCCCCAGCATTTT
.	TRBV28	.	TRBJ1-6	CASVRVNNSPLHF	TGTGCCAGCGTGCGGGTTAATAATTCACCCCTCCACTTT
.	TRBV30	once	TRBJ1-1	CAWSVRRGSGGGTEAFF	TGTGCCTGGAGTGTACGTAGGGGCAGTGGGGGAGGCACTGAAGCTTTCTTT
TRBD1	TRBV7-9	.	TRBJ2-5	CASSLYSGTGAETQYF	TGTGCCAGCAGCCTATACTCCGGGACAGGGGCGGAGACCCAGTACTTC
TRBD2	TRBV9	.	TRBJ2-3	CASSVRPSGGTDTQYF	TGTGCCAGCAGCGTAAGGCCTAGCGGGGGCACAGATACGCAGTATTTT
TRBD2	TRBV7-2	.	TRBJ2-3	CASSLGGGPSTDTQYF	TGTGCCAGCAGCTTAGGCGGGGGGCCTAGCACAGATACGCAGTATTTT
TRBD1	TRBV5-1	.	TRBJ1-2	CASSFPGQGAKDDGYTF	TGCGCCAGCAGCTTCCCAGGACAGGGGGCAAAGGACGACGGCTACACCTTC
.	TRBV6-5	.	TRBJ2-5	CASSYPGQETQYF	TGTGCCAGCAGTTATCCAGGCCAAGAGACCCAGTACTTC
.	TRBV7-9	.	TRBJ2-6	CASSRHHLGDSGANVLTF	TGTGCCAGCAGCAGACACCATCTGGGCGACTCTGGGGCCAACGTCCTGACTTTC
TRBD1	TRBV9	.	TRBJ2-1	CASSANTGTATYNEQFF	TGTGCCAGCAGCGCCAATACCGGGACAGCCACCTACAATGAGCAGTTCTTC
.	TRBV19	.	TRBJ2-3	CASTQGAGRFTDTQYF	TGTGCCAGTACTCAGGGGGCCGGGAGGTTCACAGATACGCAGTATTTT
.	TRBV6-2/TRBV6-3	.	TRBJ2-7	CASSSVAYEQYF	TGTGCCAGCAGTTCCGTAGCCTACGAGCAGTACTTC
.	TRBV12-3/TRBV12-4	.	TRBJ2-7	CASSSSYSYEQYF	TGTGCCAGCAGTTCGTCCTACTCCTACGAGCAGTACTTC
TRBD2	TRBV7-9	.	TRBJ2-1	CASSSSGGTTYNEQFF	TGTGCCAGCAGTTCGTCGGGGGGGACCACCTACAATGAGCAGTTCTTC
.	TRBV12-3/TRBV12-4	.	TRBJ2-5	CASSFGETQYF	TGTGCCAGCAGTTTCGGAGAGACCCAGTACTTC
.	TRBV19	.	TRBJ2-7	CASSIDNIGKGPYEQYF	TGTGCCAGTAGTATAGACAACATCGGGAAGGGCCCCTACGAGCAGTACTTC
TRBD1	TRBV10-3	.	TRBJ1-1	CATALDRGNTEAFF	TGTGCCACAGCCCTTGACAGGGGGAACACTGAAGCTTTCTTT
.	TRBV9	.	TRBJ1-6	CASSLEGQGNSPLHF	TGTGCCAGCAGCCTGGAAGGGCAGGGAAATTCACCCCTCCACTTT
.	TRBV28	.	TRBJ1-3	CASSRRSSGNTIYF	TGTGCCAGCAGTAGACGGAGCTCTGGAAACACCATATATTTT
.	TRBV19	.	TRBJ2-5	CASSTGVGETQYF	TGTGCCAGTAGTACAGGGGTAGGGGAGACCCAGTACTTC
.	TRBV7-9	.	TRBJ2-7	CASSSHRLGQYEQYF	TGTGCCAGCAGCTCTCACCGGTTGGGGCAATACGAGCAGTACTTC
.	TRBV6-5	.	TRBJ1-1	CASSYSKETGEPGAFF	TGTGCCAGCAGTTACTCCAAGGAGACTGGGGAGCCGGGAGCTTTCTTT
TRBD1	TRBV4-3	.	TRBJ1-5	CASSQDWTGKQPQHF	TGCGCCAGCAGCCAAGATTGGACAGGAAAACAGCCCCAGCATTTT
TRBD1	TRBV7-9	.	TRBJ2-5	CASSLGHGTGATETQYF	TGTGCCAGCAGCTTAGGCCACGGGACAGGGGCTACAGAGACCCAGTACTTC
TRBD2	TRBV19	.	TRBJ2-2	CASKELAGETGELFF	TGTGCCAGTAAGGAACTAGCGGGAGAAACCGGGGAGCTGTTTTTT
.	TRBV28	.	TRBJ2-2	CASSLPTGNTGELFF	TGTGCCAGCAGTTTACCCACAGGGAACACCGGGGAGCTGTTTTTT
.	TRBV3-1/TRBV3-2	.	TRBJ2-3	CASSQVTGRGTDTQYF	TGTGCCAGCAGCCAAGTAACAGGTAGGGGCACAGATACGCAGTATTTT
TRBD1	TRBV28	few	TRBJ2-5	CASSLSGQGVQETQYF	TGTGCCAGCAGTTTGTCTGGACAGGGGGTTCAAGAGACCCAGTACTTC
TRBD1	TRBV5-6	.	TRBJ1-4	CASSHTYRDRNEKLFF	TGTGCCAGCAGCCATACCTACCGGGACAGGAATGAAAAACTGTTTTTT
TRBD1	TRBV28	.	TRBJ2-4	CASRLQGAAKNIQYF	TGTGCCAGCAGATTACAGGGGGCCGCCAAAAACATTCAGTACTTC
.	TRBV3-1/TRBV3-2	.	TRBJ2-1	CASSQFPRRSEQFF	TGTGCCAGCAGCCAATTTCCTCGGAGGTCTGAGCAGTTCTTC
TRBD1	TRBV9	once	TRBJ1-1	CASSPRTGGLGTEAFF	TGTGCCAGCAGCCCTCGGACAGGGGGCCTGGGCACTGAAGCTTTCTTT
TRBD1	TRBV25-1	.	TRBJ2-6	CASSEYTGVGGANVLTF	TGTGCCAGCAGTGAATATACAGGGGTCGGCGGGGCCAACGTCCTGACTTTC
.	TRBV28	.	TRBJ2-2	CASFRGGVAGELFF	TGTGCCAGCTTCCGCGGAGGGGTGGCCGGGGAGCTGTTTTTT
.	TRBV19	.	TRBJ2-3	CASSISGKLTDTQYF	TGTGCCAGTAGTATCTCCGGGAAACTCACAGATACGCAGTATTTT
.	TRBV7-6	.	TRBJ2-2	CASSLDGLTGELFF	TGTGCCAGCAGCTTAGATGGGCTCACCGGGGAGCTGTTTTTT
.	TRBV9	.	TRBJ1-6	CASSVGPDTSSYNSPLHF	TGTGCCAGCAGCGTAGGCCCAGACACGAGCTCCTATAATTCACCCCTCCACTTT
.	TRBV6-5	.	TRBJ1-1	CASSYQGFTEAFF	TGTGCCAGCAGCTACCAGGGTTTCACTGAAGCTTTCTTT
.	TRBV29-1	.	TRBJ1-4	CSVEGATNEKLFF	TGCAGCGTTGAAGGAGCAACTAATGAAAAACTGTTTTTT
TRBD1	TRBV2	.	TRBJ1-1	CASSTRQGGNTEAFF	TGTGCCAGCAGTACCCGACAGGGGGGCAACACTGAAGCTTTCTTT
.	TRBV6-5	.	TRBJ1-1	CASSYFSRNTEAFF	TGTGCCAGCAGTTACTTCTCCAGGAACACTGAAGCTTTCTTT
.	TRBV6-1	.	TRBJ1-5	CASSEGASRQPQHF	TGTGCCAGCAGTGAGGGGGCATCTAGGCAGCCCCAGCATTTT
.	TRBV6-2/TRBV6-3	.	TRBJ1-2	CASSDNTGSLGGYTF	TGTGCCAGCAGTGACAATACAGGGAGCCTGGGAGGCTACACCTTC
TRBD2	TRBV11-2	.	TRBJ2-1	CASSGLAGGYNEQFF	TGTGCCAGCAGCGGACTAGCGGGAGGGTACAATGAGCAGTTCTTC
.	TRBV4-2	.	TRBJ1-1	CASSQDQYTEAFF	TGTGCCAGCAGCCAAGACCAGTACACTGAAGCTTTCTTT
.	TRBV6-2/TRBV6-3	.	TRBJ2-3	CASSYDRSDTQYF	TGTGCCAGCAGTTACGACAGATCAGATACGCAGTATTTT
.	TRBV19	.	TRBJ1-1	CASRDRNTEAFF	TGTGCCAGTAGGGACAGGAACACTGAAGCTTTCTTT
.	TRBV3-1/TRBV3-2	.	TRBJ1-2	CASSPMYRTETYGYTF	TGTGCCAGCAGCCCAATGTACCGGACAGAAACCTATGGCTACACCTTC